Listed below are T cell receptor beta chains from one sample, sequenced in a study of T cell responses to AZD1222 COVID-19 vaccine. This table comes from immunoSEQ multiplex PCR, and its TCRdb copy is limited to in-frame clones, with some not included. The data contain approximately 110,000 clones, about 88% of them singletons. The material sequenced was peripheral blood, taken on day 0 of AZD1222 vaccination. All receptors come from an adult in good health. CDR3s include the opening cysteine and the closing phenylalanine or tryptophan. D genes are given only for firm matches. Rows give clone size only sometimes, using once, few, many, or a class for an expanded clone.

V gene	clone size	D gene	J gene	CDR3 DNA	CDR3 protein
TRBV27	few	TRBD1	TRBJ1-1	TGTGCCAGCAGTTTATCTCGGGACAGGCTGATGAACACTGAAGCTTTCTTT	CASSLSRDRLMNTEAFF
TRBV7-6	.	.	TRBJ2-3	TGTGCCAGCAGTCGGATGTCGAGTCCAGATACGCAGTATTTT	CASSRMSSPDTQYF
TRBV27	few	.	TRBJ1-5	TGTGCCAGCCGAGACGCCGGGCGGAATCAGCCCCAGCATTTT	CASRDAGRNQPQHF
TRBV29-1	.	.	TRBJ2-2	TGCAGCGTTGAAAGGGGGGGTCCACTATCCGGGGAGCTGTTTTTT	CSVERGGPLSGELFF
TRBV3-1/TRBV3-2	.	.	TRBJ1-6	TGTGCCAGCAGCCAAGTAGGGCTATATAATTCACCCCTCCACTTT	CASSQVGLYNSPLHF
TRBV30	.	.	TRBJ2-7	TGTGCCTGGAGTTTTAAGAGGGGCGAGCAGTACTTC	CAWSFKRGEQYF
TRBV5-1	once	TRBD1	TRBJ1-2	TGCGCCAGCAGCTTGGCCTGGCAGGGGGCTGGCTATGGCTACACCTTC	CASSLAWQGAGYGYTF
TRBV28	.	.	TRBJ2-1	TGTGCCAGCAGTTTAATTTCCGGGGGACAGTTCTTC	CASSLISGGQFF
TRBV7-9	.	.	TRBJ2-7	TGTGCCAGCAGCTTAGGAACAGGGTTCACCTACGAGCAGTACTTC	CASSLGTGFTYEQYF
TRBV28	.	.	TRBJ2-7	TGTGCCAGCAGTGTCGACTCGAACTACGAGCAGTACTTC	CASSVDSNYEQYF
TRBV5-1	.	.	TRBJ2-3	TGCGCCAGCACCCAGGGTAGCACAGATACGCAGTATTTT	CASTQGSTDTQYF
TRBV20-1	.	.	TRBJ1-4	TGCAGTGCTAGTAGCAGAAATAATGAAAAACTGTTTTTT	CSASSRNNEKLFF
TRBV5-1	.	TRBD1	TRBJ1-6	TGCGCCAGCAGCTTGGCGGGGGACAGGGCTAACTCACCCCTCCACTTT	CASSLAGDRANSPLHF
TRBV2	.	TRBD1	TRBJ1-6	TGTGCCAGCAGTGCACGGACAGGGTTCTATAATTCACCCCTCCACTTT	CASSARTGFYNSPLHF
TRBV6-1	.	.	TRBJ2-1	TGTGCCAGCAGTGATAGTTTACAGGCAAACGAGCAGTTCTTC	CASSDSLQANEQFF
TRBV14	.	.	TRBJ1-1	TGTGCCAGCAGCCAAGCAAGGGGTGCTGAAGCTTTCTTT	CASSQARGAEAFF
TRBV12-3/TRBV12-4	.	.	TRBJ2-5	TGTGCCAGCAGTTTCTCTGAGACCCAGTACTTC	CASSFSETQYF
TRBV6-2/TRBV6-3	.	.	TRBJ2-7	TGTGCCAGCAGCCCGGTATCCTACGAGCAGTACTTC	CASSPVSYEQYF
TRBV28	once	.	TRBJ1-1	TGTGCCAGCAGCCGACAGGCCCGGAGTAACACTGAAGCTTTCTTT	CASSRQARSNTEAFF
TRBV6-5	.	TRBD2	TRBJ2-5	TGTGCCAGCAGTTCCACGGGACTAGCGGGGGTTGAGACCCAGTACTTC	CASSSTGLAGVETQYF
TRBV5-1	.	TRBD1	TRBJ2-3	TGCGCCAGCAGCCCCGGGACAGCCACTAGCACAGATACGCAGTATTTT	CASSPGTATSTDTQYF
TRBV7-2	.	.	TRBJ2-1	TGTGCCAGCAGCTGGACCCTGGGGGGAGTGGGCGAGCAGTTCTTC	CASSWTLGGVGEQFF
TRBV24-1	.	.	TRBJ1-1	TGTGCCACCAGTGGTTCAGGGGACGTGAACACTGAAGCTTTCTTT	CATSGSGDVNTEAFF
TRBV11-3	.	.	TRBJ2-3	TGTGCCAGCAGCCCTGCTCAGGGCTTTCCCTATACGCAGTATTTT	CASSPAQGFPYTQYF
TRBV5-4	.	.	TRBJ2-3	TGTGCCAGCAGCTTGGGTGCTGGACAGCGCACAGATACGCAGTATTTT	CASSLGAGQRTDTQYF
TRBV7-6	.	TRBD2	TRBJ2-2	TGTGCCAGCAGCTTAGGACTAGCGGGAGTTGGGGAGCTGTTTTTT	CASSLGLAGVGELFF
TRBV30	.	.	TRBJ1-5	TGTGCCTGGAGTCCCACTTATAATCAGCCCCAGCATTTT	CAWSPTYNQPQHF
TRBV9	once	.	TRBJ2-1	TGTGCCAGCAGCGTAATGGAGCTGGGAAACAATGAGCAGTTCTTC	CASSVMELGNNEQFF
TRBV11-2	once	.	TRBJ2-1	TGTGCCAGCAGCTTAGTGGCGGGTTCCTACAATGAGCAGTTCTTC	CASSLVAGSYNEQFF
TRBV30	.	.	TRBJ1-3	TGTGCCTGGGCAGGCGACTCTGGAAACACCATATATTTT	CAWAGDSGNTIYF
TRBV7-8	.	.	TRBJ2-7	TGTGCCAGCAGCTTCCCCGCAGGGGTTAACTCCTACGAGCAGTACTTC	CASSFPAGVNSYEQYF
TRBV5-4	.	.	TRBJ2-3	TGTGCCAGCAGCTTGGGACTGTCCGGCACAGATACGCAGTATTTT	CASSLGLSGTDTQYF